This passage covers 15 T cell receptor beta chains from one sample sequenced in a study of control samples from healthy donors and cancer patients. Libraries were prepared by immunoSEQ multiplex PCR; TCRdb keeps only in-frame clonotypes and omits some of them. The sample lists 80,000 to 100,000 clones; about 80% were seen once. The sequenced material came from blood. These receptor sequences come from a woman aged 30 to 39 in good health.

The V gene is TRBV30, the J gene TRBJ2-5; the match to TRBD2 covers 8 bases. The length of the CDR3 is 14 residues. The trim removed 0 bases at V and 5 bases at J, leaving 5 bases unmatched. In germline, CDR1 is GTSNPN, CDR2 SVGIG (reference sequence). CDR3 DNA sequence: TGTGCCTGGAGTGTAGGGGGACTAGGGGAGACCCAGTACTTC. It specifies CAWSVGGLGETQYF. Filled out from reference TRBV30 and TRBJ2-5, the complete variable domain reads SQTIHQWPATLVQPVGSPLSLECTVEGTSNPNLYWYRQAAGRGLQLLFYSVGIGQISSEVPQNLSASRPQDRQFILSSKKLLLSDSGFYLCAWSVGGLGETQYFGPGTRLLVL.

The chain has TRBV15 and TRBJ2-1, with 10 positions matching TRBD1. Looked up from germline, CDR1 is LNHNV and CDR2 is YYDKDF (reference sequence). Losses at the gene ends were 4 bases for V and 4 bases for J; bases not matched to a gene: 7. The CDR3 has 16 residues. DNA of the CDR3: TGTGCCACCAGCAAAACTCCGGGACAGGGGTACAATGAGCAGTTCTTC. Protein product: CATSKTPGQGYNEQFF.

This clone was counted only a few times. The gene calls are TRBV7-9 and TRBJ1-2, with TRBD1 as a possible D gene (6 bases). Trimming cost V 4 bases and J 1 base, with 13 bases left between them. In germline, CDR1 is SEHNR, CDR2 FQNEAQ (reference sequence). The CDR3 sequence is 15 residues long. The CDR3 sequence is CASSSGRGGNYGYTF. The CDR3 DNA follows: TGTGCCAGCAGCTCGGGACGAGGGGGTAACTATGGCTACACCTTC.

V usage is TRBV5-6 and J usage is TRBJ1-5; D is unclear. The CDR3 loop spans 13 amino acids. The ends were cut back, 4 bases at V and 4 bases at J, with 9 bases in the middle. The germline V gene has CDR1 SGHDT and CDR2 YYEEEE. The CDR3 loop is CASSKGENQPQHF. CDR3 coding DNA: TGTGCCAGCAGCAAGGGAGAGAATCAGCCCCAGCATTTT. Using reference TRBV5-6 and TRBJ1-5 for the parts outside the CDR3, the full variable domain is DAGVTQSPTHLIKTRGQQVTLRCSPKSGHDTVSWYQQALGQGPQFIFQYYEEEERQRGNFPDRFSGHQFPNYSSELNVNALLLGDSALYLCASSKGENQPQHFGDGTRLSIL.

The chain links TRBV5-1 to TRBJ2-2; no firm D call. CDR1 and CDR2 (germline): SGHRS, YFSETQ. The CDR3 contains 14 residues. The V gene lost 4 bases and the J gene lost 2 bases, with 9 bases spanning the gap. This CDR3 reads CASSMQVNTGELFF. The CDR3 DNA follows: TGCGCCAGCAGCATGCAGGTCAACACCGGGGAGCTGTTTTTT. The variable domain in full, with the rest retrieved from reference TRBV5-1 and TRBJ2-2, is KAGVTQTPRYLIKTRGQQVTLSCSPISGHRSVSWYQQTPGQGLQFLFEYFSETQRNKGNFPGRFSGRQFSNSRSEMNVSTLELGDSALYLCASSMQVNTGELFFGEGSRLTVL.

J is TRBJ2-1 and V is TRBV6-5; D is possibly TRBD2 (5 bases). Germline V gene lookup returns CDR1 MNHEY and CDR2 SVGAGI. The CDR3 loop spans 13 amino acids. V dropped 8 bases and J dropped 0 bases, with 8 bases sitting between them. The CDR3 protein is CASRRSSYNEQFF. CDR3 nucleotides: TGTGCCAGCCGGAGGAGCTCCTACAATGAGCAGTTCTTC.

V and J are TRBV9 and TRBJ1-1; the D gene is possibly TRBD1 (5 bases). The germline V gene encodes CDR1 SGDLS and CDR2 YYNGEE. Trimming took off 0 bases at V and 6 bases at J, with 18 bases between the two ends. This CDR3 has 16 amino acids. CDR3 sequence: CASSVGLGGVTAEAFF. CDR3 coding DNA: TGTGCCAGCAGCGTAGGACTTGGAGGGGTTACGGCTGAAGCTTTCTTT.

The V and J genes are TRBV7-8 and TRBJ1-1; TRBD1 agrees at 8 bases. Germline CDR1 SGHVS, CDR2 FQNEAQ. V shed 1 base, J shed 8 bases, and the junction held 0 bases outside the gene matches. The CDR3 is made up of 12 amino acids. The CDR3 bases are TGTGCCAGCAGCTTAGGGACAGGGGAAGCTTTCTTT. Translated, it gives CASSLGTGEAFF.

This sequence joins TRBV11-2 and TRBJ2-1, with 7 bases lining up with TRBD2. Trimming at V came to 5 bases and at J to 1 base, leaving 5 bases not matched to a gene. The germline V gene encodes CDR1 SGHAT and CDR2 FQNNGV. This CDR3 comprises 15 residues. The CDR3 here is CASSPVGGSYNEQFF. CDR3 coding DNA: TGTGCCAGCAGCCCGGTCGGGGGGTCCTACAATGAGCAGTTCTTC.

The CDR3 nucleotides read TGCAGCGGACGCCATATAGGACAGGCGGATTTCGGAGGCTACACCTTC. Amino acid sequence: CSGRHIGQADFGGYTF. V and J are TRBV29-1 and TRBJ1-2; 7 bases line up with TRBD1. The germline V gene has CDR1 SQVTM and CDR2 ANQGSEA. The trim removed 7 bases at V and 8 bases at J, leaving 22 bases unmatched. This CDR3 comprises 16 residues.

The chain combines TRBV2 with TRBJ2-3; 13 bases agree with TRBD2. The J segment lost 0 bases and the V segment lost 6 bases, leaving 3 bases of the junction unmatched. Germline V CDR1 and CDR2: SNHLY, FYNNEI. The CDR3 is made up of 16 amino acids. CDR3 sequence (DNA): TGTGCCAGCAGACTAGCGGGGGGGCGGAGCACAGATACGCAGTATTTT. Its translation is CASRLAGGRSTDTQYF.

In this sample, this clone turned up a few times. J is TRBJ1-1 and V is TRBV7-3; no firm D call. CDR1 is SGHTA, CDR2 FQGTGA, per germline. This CDR3 spans 13 amino acids. V was shortened by 4 bases and J by 4 bases, with 10 bases between the two germline ends. The CDR3 DNA is TGTGCCAGCAGCTCCCAGCCCGGCACTGAAGCTTTCTTT. Amino acid sequence: CASSSQPGTEAFF.

This clone was counted a single time. V and J are TRBV5-5 and TRBJ1-2; 10 bases are shared with TRBD1. The germline gives CDR1 SGHKS, CDR2 YYEKEE (reference sequence). The CDR3 runs to 17 residues. V dropped 0 bases and J dropped 0; count of bases not matched to a gene: 5. CDR3 sequence: CASSLATGGAANYGYTF. The DNA for the CDR3 is TGTGCCAGCAGCTTGGCGACAGGGGGCGCAGCTAACTATGGCTACACCTTC.

The chain carries TRBV15 and TRBJ2-1, with D perhaps being TRBD1 or TRBD2 (5 bases each). The CDR3 spans 13 residues. Trimming left V 7 bases short and J 8 bases short, with 15 bases between. Per the germline V gene, CDR1 is LNHNV and CDR2 is YYDKDF (reference sequence). This CDR3 reads CATIGTADDEQFF. CDR3 DNA: TGTGCCACCATCGGGACGGCGGACGATGAGCAGTTCTTC.

The rearrangement links TRBV19 to TRBJ1-5; no reliable D call. This CDR3 has 15 residues. The germline CDR1 and CDR2 sequences are LNHDA and SQIVND (reference sequence). Trimming cost V 7 bases and J 5 bases, with 18 bases left between them. The CDR3 is CASTPLLSNYQPQHF. The DNA of the CDR3 is TGTGCCAGTACCCCTCTCCTTTCAAATTATCAGCCCCAGCATTTT.